These T cell receptor beta chains were read from a single sample in a study of metastatic and nonmetastatic thyroid tumors. TCRdb reanalyzed the PCR reads via MiXCR. The table has about 12,000 clones, approximately 23% seen once. Sequences were obtained from adjacent normal tissue. Receptor source: a female donor with papillary thyroid cancer or a benign thyroid nodule (not recorded which). Some clones in this sample may be carry-over from other donors' samples. CDR3s include the opening cysteine and the closing phenylalanine or tryptophan. D genes are given only for firm matches. The listing skips clone size in some rows; elsewhere it reads once, few, many or a size class.

j_gene: TRBJ1-1
d_gene: TRBD1
v_gene: TRBV2
abundance: few
CDR3nt: TGTGCCAGCAGTTTAGACAGGGGATCCACTGAAGCTTTCTTT
CDR3aa: CASSLDRGSTEAFF

j_gene: TRBJ1-2
d_gene: .
v_gene: TRBV7-2
abundance: medium-sized
CDR3nt: TGTGCCAGCAGCTTAGAAGGGTATGGCTACACCTTC
CDR3aa: CASSLEGYGYTF

j_gene: TRBJ2-2
d_gene: TRBD2
v_gene: TRBV2
abundance: .
CDR3nt: TGTGCCAGCAGTGAAGCTCGCGGACTAGCGGGAGACACCGGGGAGCTGTTTTTT
CDR3aa: CASSEARGLAGDTGELFF

j_gene: TRBJ1-1
d_gene: .
v_gene: TRBV6-2/TRBV6-3
abundance: .
CDR3nt: TGTGCCAGCAGTCTCCCTTCTGGCAGACAAGTACCCGGGAACACTGAAGCTTTCTTT
CDR3aa: CASSLPSGRQVPGNTEAFF

j_gene: TRBJ2-5
d_gene: TRBD2
v_gene: TRBV19
abundance: .
CDR3nt: TGTGCCAGTAGTAAAGGGACTAGCCGGAGAGAGACCCAGTACTTC
CDR3aa: CASSKGTSRRETQYF

j_gene: TRBJ2-7
d_gene: TRBD2
v_gene: TRBV12-5
abundance: few
CDR3nt: TGTGCTAGTGGTTTGCCTAGCGGGAGCTCCTACGAGCAGTACTTC
CDR3aa: CASGLPSGSSYEQYF

j_gene: TRBJ2-1
d_gene: TRBD2
v_gene: TRBV20-1
abundance: .
CDR3nt: TGCAGTGCTACAGATCTCCAGCGGGAGGTGGGGAATGAGCAGTTCTTC
CDR3aa: CSATDLQREVGNEQFF

j_gene: TRBJ1-4
d_gene: TRBD1
v_gene: TRBV9
abundance: many
CDR3nt: TGTGCCAGCAGCGGGACAGGTTACAATGAAAAACTGTTTTTT
CDR3aa: CASSGTGYNEKLFF

j_gene: TRBJ2-2
d_gene: .
v_gene: TRBV11-2
abundance: many
CDR3nt: TGTGCCAGCAGCTTACCTGGCCCCGCAGTAGGGGAGCTGTTTTTT
CDR3aa: CASSLPGPAVGELFF

j_gene: TRBJ2-3
d_gene: TRBD2
v_gene: TRBV10-2
abundance: few
CDR3nt: TGCGCCAGCAGTGAGTCAGGGGCGGGAGTTGATACGCAGTATTTT
CDR3aa: CASSESGAGVDTQYF

j_gene: TRBJ2-3
d_gene: TRBD1
v_gene: TRBV20-1
abundance: few
CDR3nt: TGCAGTGCTAGAGATCACAGGGGTTCAGATACGCAGTTTTTT
CDR3aa: CSARDHRGSDTQFF

j_gene: TRBJ1-2
d_gene: TRBD1
v_gene: TRBV2
abundance: medium-sized
CDR3nt: TGTGCCAGCCTAGGACAGGGGTTTTCTGGCTACACCTTC
CDR3aa: CASLGQGFSGYTF

j_gene: TRBJ2-7
d_gene: TRBD2
v_gene: TRBV27
abundance: .
CDR3nt: TGCGCTAGCAGTCCCGGGACTAGCGGGACCTCCTACGAGCAGTACTTC
CDR3aa: CASSPGTSGTSYEQYF

j_gene: TRBJ1-2
d_gene: .
v_gene: TRBV27
abundance: .
CDR3nt: TGTGCCAGCAGTTACTCGTTTCTCTATGGCTACACCTTC
CDR3aa: CASSYSFLYGYTF

j_gene: TRBJ2-1
d_gene: TRBD2
v_gene: TRBV20-1
abundance: many
CDR3nt: TGCAGTGCTGCCCCCTCGACTAGCGGGATACGTAATGAGCAGTTCTTC
CDR3aa: CSAAPSTSGIRNEQFF

j_gene: TRBJ2-1
d_gene: .
v_gene: TRBV9
abundance: .
CDR3nt: TGTGCCAGCAGCGTAGAGTACGGGAGAGATAATGAGCAGTTCTTC
CDR3aa: CASSVEYGRDNEQFF

j_gene: TRBJ2-3
d_gene: .
v_gene: TRBV20-1
abundance: many
CDR3nt: TGCAGTGCTAGAGGGCCTGGGAGTGCGGATACGCAGTATTTT
CDR3aa: CSARGPGSADTQYF

j_gene: TRBJ1-5
d_gene: .
v_gene: TRBV6-1
abundance: .
CDR3nt: TGTGCCAGCAACCTCGAAGGCTCGGGCAATCAGCCCCATCATTTT
CDR3aa: CASNLEGSGNQPHHF

j_gene: TRBJ2-3
d_gene: .
v_gene: TRBV6-1
abundance: medium-sized
CDR3nt: TGTGCCAGCAGTTTTTCAGGGACTGCGCTTCAGCCGCAGTATTTT
CDR3aa: CASSFSGTALQPQYF